Given below is one T cell receptor beta chain in context. The CDR3 runs 16 residues. The V gene lost 5 bases and the J gene lost 1 base, with 15 bases spanning the gap. In germline, CDR1 is LNHDA, CDR2 SQIVND (reference sequence). This specimen belongs to a study of blood T cell repertoires in COVID-19. Study-wide context: Acute and convalescent COVID-19 specimens originated in the United States, Italy and Spain.

Original handling: Reference gene primer amplification gave nucleated cell count estimates. Profiled with immunoSEQ multiplex PCR; TCRdb holds only in-frame clones, not every one. That table furnishes V, J and clone size, whereas the DNA furnished D and trimming. This repertoire shows under 350,000 clones, under 90% found once; its top ten account for approximately 1.8%. J is TRBJ1-5 and V is TRBV19; possibly TRBD1 for D (6 bases). This TCR derives from a woman aged 25 to 39 with COVID-19, enrolled during active disease. The sequenced sample was peripheral blood. The CDR3 DNA reads as TGTGCCAGTAGTCCGGACGCGGGGGCGAGCAATCAGCCCCAGCATTTT. It specifies CASSPDAGASNQPQHF. Full variable domain (rest looked up from reference TRBV19 and TRBJ1-5): DGGITQSPKYLFRKEGQNVTLSCEQNLNHDAMYWYRQDPGQGLRLIYYSQIVNDFQKGDIAEGYSVSREKKESFPLTVTSAQKNPTAFYLCASSPDAGASNQPQHFGDGTRLSIL.